This T cell receptor (beta chain) is drawn from a study of OX40 agonist ivuxolimab in advanced cancers. As for the study in general: Ivuxolimab doses were 0.01, 0.1, 0.3, 1.5, 3 or 10 mg/kg every 2 weeks.

Data came from immunoSEQ multiplex PCR; TCRdb stores just in-frame clones and leaves some out. This table holds 65,000 to 90,000 clones, roughly nine tenths found once. Germline V CDR1 and CDR2: MNHNY, SVGAGI (reference sequence). The CDR3 extends over 12 amino acids. The V end lost 8 bases, the J end lost 5 bases, and 11 bases lay between the germline ends. The sample consisted of CD4+ or CD8+ T cells sorted from blood, taken in a trial of the OX40 agonist ivuxolimab. This clonotype was obtained from an adult with an advanced solid tumor such as melanoma, head and neck, liver or kidney cancer. V and J are TRBV6-6 and TRBJ2-3; D might be TRBD1 (6 bases). The chain's CDR3 is CASWTARDTQYF. The CDR3 DNA follows: TGTGCCAGCTGGACAGCAAGAGATACGCAGTATTTT.